This T cell receptor beta chain was recorded in a study of cytomegalovirus exposure and HLA in healthy donors. The CDR3 has 13 residues. The germline CDR1 and CDR2 sequences are SQVTM and ANQGSEA. Trimming shortened V by 6 bases and J by 1 base, and 10 bases separated the two germline ends. The primer mix had 60 Vbeta and 13 Jbeta primers. Assay used: immunoSEQ multiplex PCR; TCRdb lists only in-frame clones, some missing. The sample has 200,000 or so clones, about 90% seen once. The J gene is TRBJ2-1, the V gene TRBV29-1, with TRBD2 as a possible D gene (6 bases). The clonotype originates from a girl less than two years old in good health and CMV-seronegative. The sample was PBMCs. CDR3 nucleotide sequence: TGCAGCGTGTGGGGGGAATCCTACAATGAGCAGTTCTTC. It codes for CSVWGESYNEQFF.